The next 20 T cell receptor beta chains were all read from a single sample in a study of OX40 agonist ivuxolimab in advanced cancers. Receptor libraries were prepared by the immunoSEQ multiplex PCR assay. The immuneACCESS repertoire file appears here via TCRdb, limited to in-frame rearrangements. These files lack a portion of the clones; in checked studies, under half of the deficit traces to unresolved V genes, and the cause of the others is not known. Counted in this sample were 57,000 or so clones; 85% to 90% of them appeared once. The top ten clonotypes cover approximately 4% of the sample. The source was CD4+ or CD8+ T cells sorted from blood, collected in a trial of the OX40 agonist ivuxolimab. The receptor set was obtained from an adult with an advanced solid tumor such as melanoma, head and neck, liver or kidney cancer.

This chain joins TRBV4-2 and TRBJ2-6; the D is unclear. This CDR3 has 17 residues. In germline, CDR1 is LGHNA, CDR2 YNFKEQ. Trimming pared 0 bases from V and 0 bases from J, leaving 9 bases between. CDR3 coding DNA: TGTGCCAGCAGCCAAGAGTTAGGTAACTCTGGGGCCAACGTCCTGACTTTC. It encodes CASSQELGNSGANVLTF.

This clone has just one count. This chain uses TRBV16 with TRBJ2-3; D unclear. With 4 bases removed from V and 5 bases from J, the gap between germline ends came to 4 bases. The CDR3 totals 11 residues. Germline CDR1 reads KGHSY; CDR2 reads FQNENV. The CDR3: CASSPRDTQYF. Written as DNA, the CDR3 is TGTGCCAGCAGCCCTAGAGATACGCAGTATTTT.

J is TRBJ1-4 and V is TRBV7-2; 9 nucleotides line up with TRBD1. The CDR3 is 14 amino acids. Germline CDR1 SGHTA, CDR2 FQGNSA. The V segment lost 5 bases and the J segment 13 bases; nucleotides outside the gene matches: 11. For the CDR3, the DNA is TGTGCCAGCAGCGATAGGACAGGGGTCAGCGGACTGTTTTTT. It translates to CASSDRTGVSGLFF.

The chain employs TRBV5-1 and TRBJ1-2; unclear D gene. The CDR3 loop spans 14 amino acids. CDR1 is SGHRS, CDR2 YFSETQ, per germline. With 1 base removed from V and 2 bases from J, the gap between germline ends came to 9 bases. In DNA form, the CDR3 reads TGCGCCAGCAGCTTGAATGCCGAGAACTATGGCTACACCTTC. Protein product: CASSLNAENYGYTF.

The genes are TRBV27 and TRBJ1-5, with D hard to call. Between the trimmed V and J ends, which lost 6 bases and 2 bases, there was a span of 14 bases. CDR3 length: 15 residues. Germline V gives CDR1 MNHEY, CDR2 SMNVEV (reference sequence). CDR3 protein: CASSEGLRGNQPQHF. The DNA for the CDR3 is TGTGCCAGCAGCGAAGGATTAAGGGGCAATCAGCCCCAGCATTTT.

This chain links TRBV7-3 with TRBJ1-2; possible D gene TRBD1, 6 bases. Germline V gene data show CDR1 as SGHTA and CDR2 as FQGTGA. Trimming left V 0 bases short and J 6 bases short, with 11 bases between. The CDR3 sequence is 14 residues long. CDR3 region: CASSLTAAGDGYTF. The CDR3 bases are TGTGCCAGCAGCTTAACAGCCGCAGGGGATGGCTACACCTTC. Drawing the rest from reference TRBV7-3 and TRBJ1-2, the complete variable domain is GAGVSQTPSNKVTEKGKYVELRCDPISGHTALYWYRQSLGQGPEFLIYFQGTGAADDSGLPNDRFFAVRPEGSVSTLKIQRTERGDSAVYLCASSLTAAGDGYTFGSGTRLTVV.

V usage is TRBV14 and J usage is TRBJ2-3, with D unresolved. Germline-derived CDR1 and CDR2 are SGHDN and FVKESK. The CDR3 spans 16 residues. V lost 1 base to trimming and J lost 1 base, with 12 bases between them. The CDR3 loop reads CASSQVGWVGTDTQYF. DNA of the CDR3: TGTGCCAGCAGCCAAGTGGGATGGGTAGGCACAGATACGCAGTATTTT. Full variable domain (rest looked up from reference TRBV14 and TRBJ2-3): EAGVTQFPSHSVIEKGQTVTLRCDPISGHDNLYWYRRVMGKEIKFLLHFVKESKQDESGMPNNRFLAERTGGTYSTLKVQPAELEDSGVYFCASSQVGWVGTDTQYFGPGTRLTVL.

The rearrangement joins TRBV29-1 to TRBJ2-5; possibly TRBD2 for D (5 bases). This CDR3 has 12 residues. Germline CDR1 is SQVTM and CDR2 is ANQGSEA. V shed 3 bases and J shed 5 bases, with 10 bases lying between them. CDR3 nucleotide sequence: TGCAGCGTTGATTCCAGAGGGGAGACCCAGTACTTC. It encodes CSVDSRGETQYF.

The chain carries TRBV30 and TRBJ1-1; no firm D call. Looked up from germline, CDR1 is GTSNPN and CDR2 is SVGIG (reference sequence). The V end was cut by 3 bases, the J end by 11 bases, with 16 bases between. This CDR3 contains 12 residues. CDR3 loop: CAWRRHLEGAFF. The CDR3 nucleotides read TGTGCCTGGAGACGCCATCTGGAAGGGGCTTTCTTT.

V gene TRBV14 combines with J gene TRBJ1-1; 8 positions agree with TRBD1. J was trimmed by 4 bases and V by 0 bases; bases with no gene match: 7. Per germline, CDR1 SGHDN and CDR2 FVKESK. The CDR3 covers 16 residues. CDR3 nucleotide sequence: TGTGCCAGCAGCCAAGACATCAGGGGGCTGGGCACTGAAGCTTTCTTT. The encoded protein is CASSQDIRGLGTEAFF.

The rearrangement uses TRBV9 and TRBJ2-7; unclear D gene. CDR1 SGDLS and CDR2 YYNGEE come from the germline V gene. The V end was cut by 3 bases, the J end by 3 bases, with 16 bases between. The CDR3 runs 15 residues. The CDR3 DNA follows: TGTGCCAGCAGCGGCCGTCCAGAGTGGGGCTACGAGCAGTACTTC. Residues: CASSGRPEWGYEQYF. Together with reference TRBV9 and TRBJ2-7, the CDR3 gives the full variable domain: DSGVTQTPKHLITATGQRVTLRCSPRSGDLSVYWYQQSLDQGLQFLIQYYNGEERAKGNILERFSAQQFPDLHSELNLSSLELGDSALYFCASSGRPEWGYEQYFGPGTRLTVT.

The chain's CDR3 is CASSLAALAVYNEQFF. The CDR3 region has the DNA TGCGCCAGCAGCTTGGCCGCACTAGCGGTATACAATGAGCAGTTCTTC. The rearrangement links TRBV5-1 to TRBJ2-1; the match to TRBD2 covers 8 bases. Unmatched junction bases numbered 6, after V lost 0 bases and J lost 4 bases. Germline-derived CDR1 and CDR2 are SGHRS and YFSETQ. The CDR3 totals 16 residues.

This chain's CDR3 is CASSEDRDSPLHF. CDR3 DNA: TGTGCCAGCAGTGAAGACAGAGATTCACCCCTCCACTTT. The rearrangement joins TRBV2 to TRBJ1-6; D gene ambiguous. This CDR3 comprises 13 residues. Germline CDR1 reads SNHLY; CDR2 reads FYNNEI. Trimming took off 1 base at V and 8 bases at J, with 6 bases between the two ends.

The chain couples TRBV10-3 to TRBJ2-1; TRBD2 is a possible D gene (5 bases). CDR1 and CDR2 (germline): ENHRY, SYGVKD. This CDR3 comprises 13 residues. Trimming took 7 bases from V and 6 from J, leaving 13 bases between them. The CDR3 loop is CAINSGLPNEQFF. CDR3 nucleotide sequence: TGTGCCATCAATTCCGGACTCCCCAATGAGCAGTTCTTC.

The CDR3 region is CSVVIRTEAFF. The CDR3 DNA sequence: TGCAGCGTTGTTATTCGGACTGAAGCTTTCTTT. This chain joins TRBV29-1 and TRBJ1-1; D is unresolved. The CDR3 length is 11 residues. The germline CDR1 and CDR2 sequences are SQVTM and ANQGSEA. The ends were cut back, 4 bases at V and 5 bases at J, with 8 bases in the middle. The full variable domain, its missing parts supplied by reference TRBV29-1 and TRBJ1-1, is SAVISQKPSRDICQRGTSLTIQCQVDSQVTMMFWYRQQPGQSLTLIATANQGSEATYESGFVIDKFPISRPNLTFSTLTVSNMSPEDSSIYLCSVVIRTEAFFGQGTRLTVV.

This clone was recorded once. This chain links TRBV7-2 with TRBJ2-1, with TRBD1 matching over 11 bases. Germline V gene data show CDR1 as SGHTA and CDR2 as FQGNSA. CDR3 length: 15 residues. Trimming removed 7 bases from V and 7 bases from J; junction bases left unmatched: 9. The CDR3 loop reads CASISDRGRGNEQFF. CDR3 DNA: TGTGCCAGCATCTCGGACAGGGGGCGAGGGAATGAGCAGTTCTTC.

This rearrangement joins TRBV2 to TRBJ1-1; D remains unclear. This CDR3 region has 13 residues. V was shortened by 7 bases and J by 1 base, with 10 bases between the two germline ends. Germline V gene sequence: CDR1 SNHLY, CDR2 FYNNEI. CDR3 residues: CASIGVKNTEAFF. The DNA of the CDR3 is TGTGCCAGCATCGGGGTGAAGAACACTGAAGCTTTCTTT.

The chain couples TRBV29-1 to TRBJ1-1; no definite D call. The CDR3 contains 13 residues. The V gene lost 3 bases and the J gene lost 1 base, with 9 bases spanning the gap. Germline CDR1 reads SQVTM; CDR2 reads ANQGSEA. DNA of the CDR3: TGCAGCGTTGACAGTGCCAAGAACACTGAAGCTTTCTTT. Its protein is CSVDSAKNTEAFF.

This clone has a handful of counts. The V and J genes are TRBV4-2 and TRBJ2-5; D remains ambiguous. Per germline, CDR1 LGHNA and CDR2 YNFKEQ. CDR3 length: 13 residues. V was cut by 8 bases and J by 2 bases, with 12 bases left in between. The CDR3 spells CASGIDLQETQYF. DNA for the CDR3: TGTGCCAGCGGAATAGACCTTCAAGAGACCCAGTACTTC.

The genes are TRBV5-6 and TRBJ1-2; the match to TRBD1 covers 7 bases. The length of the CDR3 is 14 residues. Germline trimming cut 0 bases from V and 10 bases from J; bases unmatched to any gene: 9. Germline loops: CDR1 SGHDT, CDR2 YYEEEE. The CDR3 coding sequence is TGTGCCAGCAGCTTGGGCGGACAGGTGCAAATCTACACCTTC. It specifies CASSLGGQVQIYTF.